These 15 T cell receptor beta chains were sequenced from one sample in a study of blood T cell repertoires in COVID-19 (dated by TCRdb to about 2020). Libraries were constructed by the immunoSEQ multiplex PCR assay. Held by TCRdb, this immuneACCESS table contains in-frame sequences only and omits some clones. Under half of the omission traces to an unresolved V gene where checked; the cause of the rest is unknown. This sample has roughly 220,000 clones in its table, and approximately 83% of those were observed once. Of the sample, 2.3% is held by the ten largest clones. The sequenced sample consisted of peripheral blood. The receptor source for this set is a woman aged 55 to 70 with acute or convalescent COVID-19.

The chain uses TRBV15 and TRBJ2-5; maybe TRBD2 (6 bases). The CDR3 covers 16 residues. V was shortened by 0 bases and J by 1 base, with 12 bases between the two germline ends. CDR1 is LNHNV and CDR2 is YYDKDF in the germline V gene (reference sequence). CDR3 sequence reads: CATSRDRGYSQETQYF. The CDR3, as DNA: TGTGCCACCAGCAGAGATCGGGGGTATAGCCAAGAGACCCAGTACTTC.

The chain's CDR3 is CASHDTTNYGYTF. The CDR3, as DNA: TGTGCCAGCCATGACACCACTAACTATGGCTACACCTTC. The V gene is TRBV28, the J gene TRBJ1-2; D is uncertain. There are 13 residues in the CDR3. Trimming took 8 bases from V and 0 from J, leaving 10 bases between them. Germline CDR1 MDHEN, CDR2 SYDVKM.

The rearrangement links TRBV5-4 to TRBJ2-1, with D unresolved. Trimming stripped 2 bases from V and 0 bases from J, with 9 bases between. CDR3 length: 15 amino acids. Per germline, CDR1 SGHNT and CDR2 YYREEE (reference sequence). In DNA, the CDR3 is TGTGCCAGCAGCTTAAGCGACTTCTCCTACAATGAGCAGTTCTTC. Protein: CASSLSDFSYNEQFF.

The J gene is TRBJ1-1, the V gene TRBV20-1, with D perhaps TRBD1 (6 bases). The CDR3 is 11 residues long. V was trimmed by 5 bases and J by 7 bases, leaving 11 bases between them. From germline, CDR1 is DFQATT and CDR2 SNEGSKA (reference sequence). The CDR3 here is CSAWGGFEAFF. For the CDR3, the DNA is TGCAGTGCTTGGGGGGGCTTTGAAGCTTTCTTT.

The chain joins TRBV29-1 to TRBJ1-5, with D unclear. V was trimmed by 4 bases and J by 9 bases, leaving 16 bases between them. This CDR3 spans 13 amino acids. In germline, CDR1 is SQVTM, CDR2 ANQGSEA. The CDR3 nucleotides are TGCAGCGTTGCGGGTAGTCTTGGCGTGCCCCAGCATTTT. As protein: CSVAGSLGVPQHF.

The V and J genes are TRBV3-1 (or the pseudogene TRBV3-2) and TRBJ2-3, with 8 bases lining up with TRBD2. Trimming cost V 4 bases and J 3 bases; bases outside gene matches: 9. The CDR3 is made up of 16 amino acids. Germline CDR1 and CDR2: LGHDT and YNNKEL (reference sequence). The CDR3 bases are TGTGCCAGCAGCCCCGCCGGCGGGGGGCCAACAGATACGCAGTATTTT. Amino acid sequence: CASSPAGGGPTDTQYF.

This clone came up a few times. This chain joins TRBV5-1 and TRBJ1-1; no clear D gene. Germline V gene sequence: CDR1 SGHRS, CDR2 YFSETQ. The V and J ends lost 4 bases and 8 bases respectively, with 15 bases between them. The length of the CDR3 is 13 residues. CDR3 amino acids: CASSDGVPAEAFF. For the CDR3, the DNA is TGCGCCAGCAGCGACGGGGTCCCGGCGGAAGCTTTCTTT.

This clone was seen just once. The chain is built from TRBV7-8 and TRBJ1-2; TRBD1 might be the D (6 bases). The germline gives CDR1 SGHVS, CDR2 FQNEAQ. Trimming removed 4 bases at V and 8 bases at J, with 11 bases between. This CDR3 is built from 12 residues. The CDR3 region has the DNA TGTGCCAGCAGCTCCCGGGGGGGCGGCTACACCTTC. It codes for CASSSRGGGYTF.

The chain links TRBV28 to TRBJ1-2; D perhaps matches TRBD1 (5 bases). The V gene lost 10 bases and the J gene lost 6 bases, with 21 bases spanning the gap. CDR1 is MDHEN, CDR2 SYDVKM, per germline. CDR3 length equals 14 residues. The CDR3 reads CAILRGGGSHGYTF. CDR3 nucleotide sequence: TGTGCCATCCTAAGGGGCGGGGGGAGTCATGGCTACACCTTC.

The gene calls are TRBV5-4 and TRBJ2-7, with 11 bases identical to TRBD2. The germline gives CDR1 SGHNT, CDR2 YYREEE (reference sequence). Trimming removed 4 bases from V and 2 bases from J; junction bases left unmatched: 5. This CDR3 is 15 amino acids long. The CDR3 DNA is TGTGCCAGCAGCCCTCGGACTAGCGGGCCCTACGAGCAGTACTTC. This gives the protein CASSPRTSGPYEQYF.

This clone was counted only a few times. The rearrangement joins TRBV5-6 to TRBJ1-5, with D perhaps TRBD1 (6 bases). This CDR3 is 18 amino acids long. Germline assignment: CDR1 SGHDT and CDR2 YYEEEE. The V end was cut by 4 bases, the J end by 4 bases, with 24 bases between. The CDR3 bases are TGTGCCAGCAGCGTCCCAAGCCCGGGGGGGCAGGCAAATCAGCCCCAGCATTTT. Amino acid sequence: CASSVPSPGGQANQPQHF.

This sequence joins TRBV7-6 and TRBJ2-3; D is perhaps TRBD2 (6 bases). The CDR3 loop spans 15 amino acids. Per the germline V gene, CDR1 is SGHVS and CDR2 is FNYEAQ. Trimming shortened V by 4 bases and J by 1 base, and 12 bases separated the two germline ends. Written as DNA, the CDR3 is TGTGCCAGCAGCTCATCCCCTAGCGGCACAGATACGCAGTATTTT. Amino acids: CASSSSPSGTDTQYF.

Turning to this clone: Because the CDR3's place on the DNA is in doubt, the DNA is left out and the CDR3 is given as listed by TCRdb. This chain joins TRBV6-6 and TRBJ1-2; the D call TRBD1 from the table was never checked on the DNA. CDR1 is MNHNY, CDR2 SVGAGI, per germline (reference sequence). With termini counted, the CDR3 has 16 amino acids. CDR3 region: CASSSSTGRSNYGYTF.

This clone was detected only a few times. The chain uses TRBV28 and TRBJ1-2; 7 nucleotides match TRBD1. The germline gives CDR1 MDHEN, CDR2 SYDVKM. CDR3 length: 14 residues. J lost 6 bases, V lost 4 bases, and 8 bases had no gene match. CDR3 in DNA: TGTGCCAGCAGTTCCGACGACAGGGCAGATGGCTACACCTTC. Protein: CASSSDDRADGYTF.

V usage is TRBV19 and J usage is TRBJ1-1; no definite D call. V dropped 5 bases and J dropped 5 bases, with 9 bases sitting between them. This CDR3 is built from 12 residues. Germline CDR1 is LNHDA and CDR2 is SQIVND (reference sequence). CDR3 protein: CASSEQWTEAFF. In DNA, the CDR3 is TGTGCCAGTAGTGAGCAATGGACTGAAGCTTTCTTT.